The present T cell receptor (beta chain) was sequenced within a study of blood T cell repertoires in COVID-19. As for the study in general: Samples taken during acute and convalescent COVID-19 were collected in the United States, Italy and Spain. PBMCs, B-cell-depleted T cells, or T cells were the source of the cDNA or gDNA that made up the material.

Trimming removed 0 bases from V and 5 bases from J; junction bases left unmatched: 5. There are 15 residues in the CDR3. The germline CDR1 and CDR2 sequences are SGHRS and YFSETQ. Living in roughly 23 US areas, the participants were between roughly 18 and 90 years of age. Cohort assignment relied on participant-reported clinical history. TCRdb's table, derived via immunoSEQ multiplex PCR, lists solely in-frame clones and lacks some. This sample has some 200,000 clones, with 75% to 90% found just once. Sequencing used PBMCs or T cells enriched from blood (not recorded which). The clonotype was recovered from a young woman in a cohort exposed to, infected with or recovered from COVID-19 (not recorded which). The chain joins TRBV5-1 to TRBJ2-7; the match to TRBD1 covers 10 bases. The CDR3 reads CASSLAGTGEDEQYF. Here the CDR3 DNA reads TGCGCCAGCAGCTTGGCCGGGACAGGGGAAGACGAGCAGTACTTC.